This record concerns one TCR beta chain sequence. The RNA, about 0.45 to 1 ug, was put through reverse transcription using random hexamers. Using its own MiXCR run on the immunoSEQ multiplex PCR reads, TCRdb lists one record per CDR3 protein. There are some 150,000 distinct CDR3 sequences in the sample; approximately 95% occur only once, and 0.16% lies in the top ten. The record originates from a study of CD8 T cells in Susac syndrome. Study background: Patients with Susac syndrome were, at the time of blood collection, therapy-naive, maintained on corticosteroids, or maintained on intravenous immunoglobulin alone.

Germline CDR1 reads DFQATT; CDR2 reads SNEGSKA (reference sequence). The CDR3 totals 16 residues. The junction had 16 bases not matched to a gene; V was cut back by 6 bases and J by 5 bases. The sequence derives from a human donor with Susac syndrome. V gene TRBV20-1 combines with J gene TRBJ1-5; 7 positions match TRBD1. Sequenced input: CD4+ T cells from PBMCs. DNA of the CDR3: TGCAGTGCCATTCCTCTACAGGGGAGGAAAGATCAGCCCCAGCATTTT. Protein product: CSAIPLQGRKDQPQHF.